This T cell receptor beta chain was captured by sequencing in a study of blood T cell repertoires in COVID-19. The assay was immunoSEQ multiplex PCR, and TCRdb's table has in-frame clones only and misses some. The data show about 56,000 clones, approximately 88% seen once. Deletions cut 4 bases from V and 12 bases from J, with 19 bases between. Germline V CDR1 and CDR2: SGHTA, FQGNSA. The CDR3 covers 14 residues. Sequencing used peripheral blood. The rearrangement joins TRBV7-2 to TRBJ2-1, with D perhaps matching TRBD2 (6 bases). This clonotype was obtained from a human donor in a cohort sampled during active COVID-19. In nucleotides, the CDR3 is TGTGCCAGCAGCTACCCCGGGACCCCCGGGGGGCAGTTCTTC. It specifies CASSYPGTPGGQFF.